This TCR beta chain was recorded in a study of T cells after yellow fever vaccination. Study at large: Those fractions that held only low numbers of cells were prepared using the SMART-Seq v4 Ultra Low Input RNA kit.

General study results and limits: A small share of clonotypes appeared in both CD4 and CD8 compartments. Any FACS-sorted repertoire could hold abundant clonotypes that contaminate it from the bulk population.

Remarks on this clonotype: As yet, its antigen is unknown.

CDR1 and CDR2 (germline): SQVTM, ANQGSEA. CDR3 length: 16 residues. V lost 6 bases and J lost 2; bases outside the gene matches: 16. TCR cDNA was made by 5'RACE template switching, adding a universal primer site and UMIs. TCRdb reprocessed the 5' RACE reads via MiXCR and lists one record per CDR3 protein. The sample yields some 200,000 distinct CDR3 sequences, 11% seen once. The TCR was taken from a man in his late teens or twenties who received the YFV17D yellow fever vaccine. This material consisted of CD8+ T cells sorted from PBMCs, taken 15 days after the yellow fever booster vaccination. This chain connects TRBV29-1 to TRBJ2-7, with TRBD1 identical over 7 bases. Here the CDR3 reads CSVRTGGPRPTYEQYF. CDR3 DNA: TGCAGCGTCCGGACAGGAGGACCTAGACCCACCTACGAGCAGTACTTC.